The next 20 T cell receptor beta chains were all read from a single sample in a study of OX40 agonist ivuxolimab in advanced cancers. TCRdb's table, derived via immunoSEQ multiplex PCR, lists solely in-frame clones and lacks some. Seen here are roughly 64,000 clones, 70% to 90% observed once, and the top ten hold about 3%. The source was CD4+ or CD8+ T cells sorted from blood, collected in a trial of the OX40 agonist ivuxolimab. The receptor set was obtained from an adult with an advanced solid tumor such as melanoma, head and neck, liver or kidney cancer.

This rearrangement joins TRBV10-3 to TRBJ2-1; TRBD2 agrees at 7 bases. The length of the CDR3 is 14 residues. Germline V CDR1 and CDR2: ENHRY, SYGVKD. Trimming took 6 bases from V and 1 from J; bases not matched to a gene: 3. The CDR3 nucleotides are TGTGCCATCAGGACTAGCTCTTCCTACAATGAGCAGTTCTTC. Translating it yields CAIRTSSSYNEQFF.

The chain couples TRBV11-1 to TRBJ2-7; D unresolved. The CDR3 is made up of 13 amino acids. Trimming left V 5 bases short and J 6 bases short, with 14 bases between. From germline, CDR1 is SGHAT and CDR2 FQDESV (reference sequence). CDR3 nucleotide sequence: TGTGCCAGCAGCCCTAACTCTGGCGGCGAGCAGTACTTC. Its protein is CASSPNSGGEQYF.

The chain carries TRBV7-2 and TRBJ2-1; D is undetermined. The CDR3 runs to 14 residues. Deletions cut 9 bases from V and 0 bases from J, with 12 bases between. Germline loops: CDR1 SGHTA, CDR2 FQGNSA. The CDR3 DNA follows: TGTGCCAGTAGTCGGGTGGGCTCCTACAATGAGCAGTTCTTC. It encodes CASSRVGSYNEQFF.

This rearrangement joins TRBV6-1 to TRBJ1-1; unclear D gene. The CDR3 has 14 residues. V gave up 4 bases and J gave up 5 bases, with 14 bases separating them. CDR1 and CDR2 (germline): MNHNS, SASEGT. CDR3 in amino acids: CASSGGRVGTEAFF. The CDR3 DNA is TGTGCCAGCAGTGGAGGAAGGGTAGGTACTGAAGCTTTCTTT.

The chain recombines TRBV19 with TRBJ1-1; the match to TRBD1 covers 12 bases. The V gene's germline CDR1 is LNHDA and CDR2 SQIVND (reference sequence). The CDR3 is 16 amino acids. The V segment lost 5 bases and the J segment 6 bases; nucleotides outside the gene matches: 10. CDR3 sequence reads: CASSDPGQGAQAEAFF. CDR3 in DNA: TGTGCCAGTAGTGATCCGGGACAGGGGGCTCAGGCTGAAGCTTTCTTT.

The V gene is TRBV2, the J gene TRBJ2-5; 11 bases are a match to TRBD2. The CDR3 length is 15 residues. V was clipped by 6 bases and J by 1 base; unmatched bases: 4. Germline V CDR1 and CDR2: SNHLY, FYNNEI. In nucleotides, the CDR3 is TGTGCCAGCAGGTCACTAGCGGGAGCCCAAGAGACCCAGTACTTC. Amino acid sequence: CASRSLAGAQETQYF. The variable domain in full, completed from reference TRBV2 and TRBJ2-5, reads EPEVTQTPSHQVTQMGQEVILRCVPISNHLYFYWYRQILGQKVEFLVSFYNNEISEKSEIFDDQFSVERPDGSNFTLKIRSTKLEDSAMYFCASRSLAGAQETQYFGPGTRLLVL.

The V gene is TRBV28, the J gene TRBJ1-5; 10 bases agree with TRBD1. Losses at the gene ends were 2 bases for V and 4 bases for J; bases not matched to a gene: 17. CDR1 and CDR2 (germline): MDHEN, SYDVKM. The CDR3 contains 20 residues. As DNA, the CDR3 is TGTGCCAGCAGTTTAATCGGACCTTCGACAGGGGGCTTTTTGAATCAGCCCCAGCATTTT. The encoded protein is CASSLIGPSTGGFLNQPQHF. The full variable domain, rest sourced from reference TRBV28 and TRBJ1-5, is DVKVTQSSRYLVKRTGEKVFLECVQDMDHENMFWYRQDPGLGLRLIYFSYDVKMKEKGDIPEGYSVSREKKERFSLILESASTNQTSMYLCASSLIGPSTGGFLNQPQHFGDGTRLSIL.

The chain joins TRBV10-3 to TRBJ2-7; TRBD1 might be the D (7 bases). V gave up 2 bases and J gave up 1 base, with 9 bases separating them. Germline assignment: CDR1 ENHRY and CDR2 SYGVKD. The CDR3 covers 14 residues. This CDR3 is CAISEQGGSYEQYF. The CDR3 coding sequence is TGTGCCATCAGTGAGCAGGGGGGATCCTACGAGCAGTACTTC.

V gene TRBV5-4 combines with J gene TRBJ2-1; 8 bases match TRBD2. V shed 4 bases and J 3 bases; nucleotides not matched to a gene: 6. The germline gives CDR1 SGHNT, CDR2 YYREEE (reference sequence). The CDR3 consists of 15 residues. CDR3 sequence reads: CASSRGGAHYNEQFF. CDR3 in DNA: TGTGCCAGCAGCCGGGGGGGGGCCCACTACAATGAGCAGTTCTTC. The entire variable domain, with the rest obtained from reference TRBV5-4 and TRBJ2-1, is as follows: ETGVTQSPTHLIKTRGQQVTLRCSSQSGHNTVSWYQQALGQGPQFIFQYYREEENGRGNFPPRFSGLQFPNYSSELNVNALELDDSALYLCASSRGGAHYNEQFFGPGTRLTVL.

This chain joins TRBV5-6 and TRBJ2-7; 8 nucleotides match TRBD1. Germline V gene lookup returns CDR1 SGHDT and CDR2 YYEEEE. There are 16 residues in the CDR3. Unmatched junction bases numbered 12, after V lost 0 bases and J lost 7 bases. The CDR3 reads CASSLGMGQVRREQYF. CDR3 in DNA: TGTGCCAGCAGCTTGGGAATGGGACAGGTCCGTCGAGAGCAGTACTTC.

V gene TRBV28 combines with J gene TRBJ2-3; a possible D gene is TRBD2 (6 bases). The germline V gene has CDR1 MDHEN and CDR2 SYDVKM. CDR3 size: 15 residues. Trimming took off 5 bases at V and 4 bases at J, with 16 bases between the two ends. The DNA of the CDR3 is TGTGCCAGCAGTGGACGGGACGGCGGGGCAGATACGCAGTATTTT. Translating gives CASSGRDGGADTQYF.

The CDR3 sequence: CASSSRTPQETQYF. The CDR3 region has the DNA TGTGCCAGCAGCTCCCGGACCCCCCAAGAGACCCAGTACTTC. The chain joins TRBV7-2 to TRBJ2-5; D call uncertain. Trimming removed 4 bases from V and 1 base from J, with 10 bases in between. This CDR3 region has 14 residues. Germline lookup yields CDR1 SGHTA and CDR2 FQGNSA.

This chain connects TRBV19 to TRBJ2-3; the D gene could be TRBD1 or TRBD2 (6 bases each). The CDR3 covers 17 residues. CDR1 LNHDA and CDR2 SQIVND come from the germline V gene (reference sequence). Trimming pared 3 bases from V and 2 bases from J, leaving 18 bases between. The CDR3, as DNA: TGTGCCAGTAGTATGGGGGGACACCGATTATCCACAGATACGCAGTATTTT. This translates into CASSMGGHRLSTDTQYF. The complete variable domain, with remaining parts taken from reference TRBV19 and TRBJ2-3, reads DGGITQSPKYLFRKEGQNVTLSCEQNLNHDAMYWYRQDPGQGLRLIYYSQIVNDFQKGDIAEGYSVSREKKESFPLTVTSAQKNPTAFYLCASSMGGHRLSTDTQYFGPGTRLTVL.

The V gene is TRBV28, the J gene TRBJ2-5, with 10 bases fitting TRBD2. Per germline, CDR1 MDHEN and CDR2 SYDVKM. CDR3 length: 16 residues. With 6 bases clipped from V and 0 bases from J, the junction kept 7 bases outside the gene matches. The DNA of the CDR3 is TGTGCCAGCAGCGGGGCCCTAGCGGGGGACCAAGAGACCCAGTACTTC. This sequence encodes CASSGALAGDQETQYF.

The V call is TRBV19, the J call TRBJ2-3; possibly TRBD2 for D (6 bases). Germline V gives CDR1 LNHDA, CDR2 SQIVND (reference sequence). The CDR3 consists of 15 residues. The ends were cut back, 5 bases at V and 2 bases at J, with 14 bases in the middle. CDR3 protein: CASSSSGPITDTQYF. CDR3 coding DNA: TGTGCCAGTAGTTCGAGCGGGCCCATCACAGATACGCAGTATTTT.

This clone was observed a handful of times. The germline gene is not matched at one end of the junction; a read error may be the cause. This chain links TRBV5-1 with TRBJ2-1; possible D gene TRBD2, 7 bases. The V gene's germline CDR1 is SGHRS and CDR2 YFSETQ. This CDR3 is 15 amino acids long. Here the CDR3 reads CASRLEGGYYHEQFF. As DNA, the CDR3 is TGCGCCAGCAGGTTGGAGGGGGGGTATTACCATGAGCAGTTCTTC.

The chain couples TRBV28 to TRBJ2-1; D remains ambiguous. The V and J ends lost 3 bases and 15 bases respectively, with 15 bases between them. CDR1 is MDHEN and CDR2 is SYDVKM in the germline V gene. This CDR3 is 12 amino acids long. In DNA, the CDR3 is TGTGCCAGCAGTTTGTTGACGAGCCCCCCGTTCTTC. Translating it yields CASSLLTSPPFF.

V usage is TRBV11-2 and J usage is TRBJ1-3, with TRBD1 matching 9 bases. Germline V gene lookup returns CDR1 SGHAT and CDR2 FQNNGV. CDR3 length equals 15 residues. V lost 8 bases, J lost 3 bases, and 8 bases stayed unmatched. In DNA, the CDR3 is TGTGCCAGCGACAGGGGGACCGACGGTGGAAACACCATATATTTT. Its translation is CASDRGTDGGNTIYF. The entire variable domain, with the rest obtained from reference TRBV11-2 and TRBJ1-3, is as follows: EAGVAQSPRYKIIEKRQSVAFWCNPISGHATLYWYQQILGQGPKLLIQFQNNGVVDDSQLPKDRFSAERLKGVDSTLKIQPAKLEDSAVYLCASDRGTDGGNTIYFGEGSWLTVV.

DNA of the CDR3: TGCAGCGTTGAGGGAGGGTCTGGCTACACCTTC. Protein: CSVEGGSGYTF. The chain employs TRBV29-1 and TRBJ1-2; D remains unclear. V lost 3 bases, J lost 7 bases, and 9 bases lay in between. Germline lookup yields CDR1 SQVTM and CDR2 ANQGSEA. The CDR3 loop spans 11 amino acids.

The chain links TRBV10-3 to TRBJ2-1; tentatively, D is TRBD2 (6 bases). This CDR3 has 15 amino acids. V was trimmed by 3 bases and J by 5 bases, leaving 14 bases between them. CDR1 is ENHRY and CDR2 is SYGVKD in the germline V gene. CDR3 sequence reads: CAISEVGGGHNEQFF. The CDR3 DNA reads as TGTGCCATCAGTGAAGTGGGGGGAGGCCACAATGAGCAGTTCTTC.